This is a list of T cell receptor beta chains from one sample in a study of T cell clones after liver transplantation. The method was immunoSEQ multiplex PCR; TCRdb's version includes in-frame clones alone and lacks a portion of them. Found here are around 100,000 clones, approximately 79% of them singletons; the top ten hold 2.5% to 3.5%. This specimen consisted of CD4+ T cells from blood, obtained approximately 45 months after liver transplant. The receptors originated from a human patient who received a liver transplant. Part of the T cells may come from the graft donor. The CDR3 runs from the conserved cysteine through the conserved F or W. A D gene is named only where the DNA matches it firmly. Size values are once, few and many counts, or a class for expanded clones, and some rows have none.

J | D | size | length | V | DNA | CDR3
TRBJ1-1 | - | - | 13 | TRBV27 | TGTGCCAGCAGTTTGGGTAGGAACACTGAAGCTTTCTTT | CASSLGRNTEAFF
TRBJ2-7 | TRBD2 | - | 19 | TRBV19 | TGTGCCAGTAGTATCCGCGCCCGACTAGCGGGAGGGAGCGCCTACGAGCAGTACTTC | CASSIRARLAGGSAYEQYF
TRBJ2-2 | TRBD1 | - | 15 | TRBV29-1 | TGCAGCGCCGGACCTGGGACAGGGGGTACCGGGGAGCTGTTTTTT | CSAGPGTGGTGELFF
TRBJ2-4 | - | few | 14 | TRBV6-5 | TGTGCCAGCAGTTACAGGCGGGGTTGGGACATTCAGTACTTC | CASSYRRGWDIQYF
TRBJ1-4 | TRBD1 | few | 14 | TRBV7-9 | TGTGCCAGCAGCACCGGGACAGGGGGTGAAAAACTGTTTTTT | CASSTGTGGEKLFF
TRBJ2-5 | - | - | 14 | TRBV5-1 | TGCGCCAGCAGCTTAAGTGAAGCAGGAGAGACCCAGTACTTC | CASSLSEAGETQYF
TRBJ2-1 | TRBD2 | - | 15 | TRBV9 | TGTGCCAGCAGCGTAGGCGCTAGCGGGAGGTTCGAGCAGTTCTTC | CASSVGASGRFEQFF
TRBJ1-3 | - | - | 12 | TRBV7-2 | TGTGCCAGCAGCTCCCCTAGAACCACCATATATTTT | CASSSPRTTIYF
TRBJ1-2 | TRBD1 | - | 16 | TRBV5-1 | TGCGCCAGCAGCTTGGCCGACGGCAGGGGGCAGTCTGGCTACACCTTC | CASSLADGRGQSGYTF
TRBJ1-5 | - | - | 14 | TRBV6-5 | TGTGCCAGCAGCAGGGGCTATAGCAATCAGCCCCAGCATTTT | CASSRGYSNQPQHF
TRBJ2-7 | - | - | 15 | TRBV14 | TGTGCCAGCAGCCAAGTCGGCAGGGGCTACGGCGAGCAGTACTTC | CASSQVGRGYGEQYF
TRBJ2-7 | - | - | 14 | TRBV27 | TGTGCCAGCAGTCTCCAAATCGGGACCTACGAGCAGTACTTC | CASSLQIGTYEQYF
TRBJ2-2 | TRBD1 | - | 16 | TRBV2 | TGTGCCAGCACCAACTCAGGGGGCGCGGATCCCGGGGAGCTGTTTTTT | CASTNSGGADPGELFF
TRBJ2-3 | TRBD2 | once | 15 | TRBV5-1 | TGCGCCAGCAGCTGGAGCGGGAAAGGGGCAGATACGCAGTATTTT | CASSWSGKGADTQYF
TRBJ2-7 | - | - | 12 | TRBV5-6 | TGTGCCAGCAGCTTGCGTGGGGGCGAGCAGTACTTC | CASSLRGGEQYF
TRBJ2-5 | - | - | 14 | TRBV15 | TGTGCCACCAGCAGAGGAGGGGGGAAAGAGACCCAGTACTTC | CATSRGGGKETQYF
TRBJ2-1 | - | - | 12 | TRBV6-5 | TGTGCCAGCAGATTGGGGGCTCAGGAGCAGTTCTTC | CASRLGAQEQFF
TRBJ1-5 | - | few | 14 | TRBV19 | TGTGCCAGTAGTATCATCCAGCTCAATCAGCCCCAGCATTTT | CASSIIQLNQPQHF
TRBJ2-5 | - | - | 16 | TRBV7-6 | TGTGCCAGCAGCTTAGTTATTGGGACGTTCCAAGAGACCCAGTACTTC | CASSLVIGTFQETQYF
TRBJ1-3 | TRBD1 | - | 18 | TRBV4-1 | TGCGCCAGCAGCCGATCAACCCTCGAGGGGGCAGGTACGAACACCATATATTTT | CASSRSTLEGAGTNTIYF
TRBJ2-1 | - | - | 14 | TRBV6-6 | TGTGCCAGCCGGGGTAAGAACTCCTACAATGAGCAGTTCTTC | CASRGKNSYNEQFF
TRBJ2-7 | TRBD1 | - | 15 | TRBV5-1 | TGCGCCAGCAGCATCACCGCGGGACAGGGAAACGAGCAGTACTTC | CASSITAGQGNEQYF
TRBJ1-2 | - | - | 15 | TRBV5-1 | TGCGCCAGCAGCTTGGAAACACAAAGAAGCTATGGCTACACCTTC | CASSLETQRSYGYTF
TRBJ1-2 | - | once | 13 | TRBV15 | TGTGCCACCAGCAGAGATATCCTATATGGCTACACCTTC | CATSRDILYGYTF
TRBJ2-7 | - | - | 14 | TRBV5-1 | TGCGCCAGCAGCTTGGAGGGTTCTTCCTGGGAGCAGTACTTC | CASSLEGSSWEQYF
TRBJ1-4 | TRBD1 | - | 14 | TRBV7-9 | TGTGCCAGCAGCTTAGAACAGGGGGCGAAAAAACTGTTTTTT | CASSLEQGAKKLFF
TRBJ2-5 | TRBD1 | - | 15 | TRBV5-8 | TGTGCCAGCAGCAGACAGGGCGGCTTGGGAGAGACCCAGTACTTC | CASSRQGGLGETQYF
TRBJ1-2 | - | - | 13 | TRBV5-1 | TGCGCCAGCAGCTTGGGTCCAGGGGATGGCTACACCTTC | CASSLGPGDGYTF
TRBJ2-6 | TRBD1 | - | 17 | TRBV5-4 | TGTGCCAGCAGCTCCGGGACAGGGCCATCTGGGGCCAACGTCCTGACTTTC | CASSSGTGPSGANVLTF
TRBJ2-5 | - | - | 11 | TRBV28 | TGTGCCAGCAGTTCCCCCCGGGCTCGGTACTTC | CASSSPRARYF
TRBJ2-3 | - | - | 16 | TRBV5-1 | TGCGCCAGCAGCTTGGAGACGGGAGCGTACACAGATACGCAGTATTTT | CASSLETGAYTDTQYF
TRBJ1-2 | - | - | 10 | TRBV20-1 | TGCAGTGCAGCTAACTATGGCTACACCTTC | CSAANYGYTF
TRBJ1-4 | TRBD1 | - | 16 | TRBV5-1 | TGCGCCAGCAGCACAGGGACAGTCGGTTCCAATGAAAAACTGTTTTTT | CASSTGTVGSNEKLFF
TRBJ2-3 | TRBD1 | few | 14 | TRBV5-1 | TGCGCCAGCAGCTTGGTACAGGGGACAGATACGCAGTATTTT | CASSLVQGTDTQYF
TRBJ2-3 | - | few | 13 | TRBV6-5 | TGTGCCAGCAGTCTTACTAGCACAGATACGCAGTATTTT | CASSLTSTDTQYF
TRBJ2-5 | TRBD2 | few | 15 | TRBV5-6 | TGTGCCAGCAGCTTGGGCCTAGGGACTACAGAGACCCAGTACTTC | CASSLGLGTTETQYF
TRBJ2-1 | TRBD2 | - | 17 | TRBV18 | TGTGCCAGCTCACCCCTGGTAGCTAGCGGGTTCTCCAATGAGCAGTTCTTC | CASSPLVASGFSNEQFF
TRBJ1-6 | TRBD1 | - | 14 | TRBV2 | TGTGCCAGCACAATCCGGGACAGGGGTTCACCCCTCCACTTT | CASTIRDRGSPLHF
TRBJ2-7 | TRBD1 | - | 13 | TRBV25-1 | TGTGCCAGCAGGGGGACAGGGGGCCACGAGCAGTACTTC | CASRGTGGHEQYF
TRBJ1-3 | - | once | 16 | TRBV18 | TGTGCCAGCTCACCGTACAGCCATGACTCTGGAAACACCATATATTTT | CASSPYSHDSGNTIYF
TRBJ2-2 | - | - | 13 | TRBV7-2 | TGTGCCAGCAGAACGCGGGTCACCGGGGAGCTGTTTTTT | CASRTRVTGELFF
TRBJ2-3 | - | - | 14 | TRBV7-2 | TGTGCCAGCAGCTCACCGCCTCGCACAGATACGCAGTATTTT | CASSSPPRTDTQYF
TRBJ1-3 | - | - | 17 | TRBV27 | TGTGCCAGCAGTTTAAGAAGGGGCCTCGGCTCTGGAAACACCATATATTTT | CASSLRRGLGSGNTIYF
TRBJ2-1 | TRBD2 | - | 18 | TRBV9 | TGTGCCAGCAGCGTAGGCCCCGGACTAGCGGGGGACTTGAATGAGCAGTTCTTC | CASSVGPGLAGDLNEQFF
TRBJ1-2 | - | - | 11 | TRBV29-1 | TGCAGCGTTGCTGAGGGGTCTAGCTACACCTTC | CSVAEGSSYTF
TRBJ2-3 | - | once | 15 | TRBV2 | TGTGCCAGCAGACGGAGTCCTACAACCACAGATACGCAGTATTTT | CASRRSPTTTDTQYF
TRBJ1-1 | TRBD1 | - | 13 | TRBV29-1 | TGCAGCGGACTCAGGGGGGGGAACACTGAAGCTTTCTTT | CSGLRGGNTEAFF
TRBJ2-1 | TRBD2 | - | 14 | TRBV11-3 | TGTGCCAGCAGCAAGCGGGGAGCTGGGAATGAGCAGTTCTTC | CASSKRGAGNEQFF
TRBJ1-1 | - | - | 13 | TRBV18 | TGTGCCAGCTCACAATATTCAGGGGTTGAAGCTTTCTTT | CASSQYSGVEAFF
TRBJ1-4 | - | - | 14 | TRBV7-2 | TGTGCCAGCAACCCATTGGGGGGCGGGGAAAAACTGTTTTTT | CASNPLGGGEKLFF
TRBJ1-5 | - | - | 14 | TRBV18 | TGTGCCAGCTCACCACCAACCGGTGACCGGCCCCAGCATTTT | CASSPPTGDRPQHF
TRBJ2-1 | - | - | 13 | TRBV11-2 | TGTGCCAGCAGCTTGCCCTCCTACAATGAGCAGTTCTTC | CASSLPSYNEQFF
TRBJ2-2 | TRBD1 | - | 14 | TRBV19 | TGTGCCAGTATGTCAGGGGGGAACACCGGGGAGCTGTTTTTT | CASMSGGNTGELFF
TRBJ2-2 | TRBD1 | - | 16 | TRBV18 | TGTGCCAGCTCACCTAGGACAGGGCAGAACACCGGGGAGCTGTTTTTT | CASSPRTGQNTGELFF
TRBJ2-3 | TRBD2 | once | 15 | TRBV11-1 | TGTGCCAGCGAAGGGACTAGCGGTATCACAGATACGCAGTATTTT | CASEGTSGITDTQYF
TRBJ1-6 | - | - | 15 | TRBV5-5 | TGTGCCAGCAGCGCTTGGACAGTAGGGAATTCACCCCTCCACTTT | CASSAWTVGNSPLHF
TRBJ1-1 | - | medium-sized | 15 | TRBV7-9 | TGTGCCAGCAGTCGACAGCTTCCGCAGGGCACTGAAGCTTTCTTT | CASSRQLPQGTEAFF
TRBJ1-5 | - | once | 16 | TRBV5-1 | TGCGCCAGCAGCTTGGAGCCTGGACGGGGGAGCCAGCCCCAGCATTTT | CASSLEPGRGSQPQHF
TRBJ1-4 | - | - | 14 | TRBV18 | TGTGCCAGCTCAGTACAGGCAACTAATGAAAAACTGTTTTTT | CASSVQATNEKLFF
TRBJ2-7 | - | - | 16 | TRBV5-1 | TGCGCCAGCAGCTTGGACTGGGGCGCGTCCTCCTACGAGCAGTACTTC | CASSLDWGASSYEQYF